These 8 T cell receptor beta chains were sequenced from one sample in a study of long-term antiretroviral therapy in people with HIV. The immunoSEQ assay was v3.0, run at survey level. Clones were sequenced by immunoSEQ multiplex PCR, and TCRdb holds only the in-frame ones, with some missing. The sample includes about 20,000 clones, roughly 85% of them seen just once. Sequenced here: unsorted PBMCs, sampled 2.4 years after starting antiretroviral therapy. These receptors all stem from a man aged 35-49 years with HIV.

The rearrangement joins TRBV5-1 to TRBJ1-2, with 7 bases matching TRBD1. V was pared by 0 bases and J by 3 bases, with 2 bases of the junction left unmatched. The CDR3 runs to 14 residues. Germline CDR1 SGHRS, CDR2 YFSETQ. CDR3 protein: CASSLDDRDYGYTF. CDR3 bases: TGCGCCAGCAGCTTGGACGACAGGGACTATGGCTACACCTTC.

The chain couples TRBV18 to TRBJ2-2; TRBD1 matches 7 bases. With 6 bases clipped from V and 0 bases from J, the junction kept 4 bases outside the gene matches. The CDR3 covers 15 residues. The V gene's germline CDR1 is KGHSH and CDR2 LQKENI. CDR3 residues: CASSPGQANTGELFF. In DNA, the CDR3 is TGTGCCAGCTCGCCAGGACAGGCGAACACCGGGGAGCTGTTTTTT.

The chain combines TRBV7-9 with TRBJ2-5; 7 bases fit TRBD1. Germline loops: CDR1 SEHNR, CDR2 FQNEAQ (reference sequence). Losses at the gene ends were 5 bases for V and 3 bases for J; bases not matched to a gene: 12. CDR3 length equals 16 residues. The CDR3 is CASSHPKDRPEETQYF. The CDR3 nucleotides are TGTGCCAGCAGCCACCCAAAGGACAGGCCCGAAGAGACCCAGTACTTC. Filled out from reference TRBV7-9 and TRBJ2-5, the complete variable domain reads DTGVSQNPRHKITKRGQNVTFRCDPISEHNRLYWYRQTLGQGPEFLTYFQNEAQLEKSRLLSDRFSAERPKGSFSTLEIQRTEQGDSAMYLCASSHPKDRPEETQYFGPGTRLLVL.

The chain joins TRBV2 to TRBJ1-2, with TRBD1 matching 10 bases. The CDR3 length is 16 residues. V gave up 6 bases and J gave up 4 bases; unmatched junction bases: 11. Germline V gene data show CDR1 as SNHLY and CDR2 as FYNNEI. The CDR3 DNA reads TGTGCCAGCAGCTCGGGGGACAGGGGTTTCGGCTATGGCTACACCTTC. It specifies CASSSGDRGFGYGYTF.

The gene calls are TRBV29-1 and TRBJ2-7; TRBD1 agrees at 7 bases. The CDR3 loop spans 13 amino acids. Germline CDR1 reads SQVTM; CDR2 reads ANQGSEA. After removal of 0 bases from V and 6 bases from J, the junction contained 5 bases not matched to a gene. CDR3 region: CSVEDKAGGEQYF. The CDR3, as DNA: TGCAGCGTTGAAGATAAGGCAGGGGGCGAGCAGTACTTC.

V and J are TRBV7-2 and TRBJ2-5; weak D call: TRBD1 (6 bases). This CDR3 has 14 residues. CDR1 is SGHTA, CDR2 FQGNSA, per germline. V lost 4 bases and J lost 2, with 11 bases in between. In DNA, the CDR3 is TGTGCCAGCAGCTATCCGGGACAACAAGAGACCCAGTACTTC. Its protein is CASSYPGQQETQYF.

CDR3 in DNA: TGCGCCAGCAGCTTGGGACAGGGTATGAGTTTGTACGAGCAGTACTTC. Protein: CASSLGQGMSLYEQYF. The rearrangement uses TRBV5-1 and TRBJ2-7; 7 bases map to TRBD1. V was clipped by 0 bases and J by 4 bases; unmatched bases: 10. Germline V gene sequence: CDR1 SGHRS, CDR2 YFSETQ. This CDR3 has 16 residues.

J is TRBJ2-7 and V is TRBV5-1; 10 bases agree with TRBD2. The ends lost 0 bases at V and 5 bases at J; junction bases unmatched: 8. The CDR3 length is 16 residues. The germline V gene has CDR1 SGHRS and CDR2 YFSETQ. CDR3 in amino acids: CASSLAVASGGHEQYF. The DNA of the CDR3 is TGCGCCAGCAGCTTGGCCGTGGCTAGCGGGGGCCACGAGCAGTACTTC.